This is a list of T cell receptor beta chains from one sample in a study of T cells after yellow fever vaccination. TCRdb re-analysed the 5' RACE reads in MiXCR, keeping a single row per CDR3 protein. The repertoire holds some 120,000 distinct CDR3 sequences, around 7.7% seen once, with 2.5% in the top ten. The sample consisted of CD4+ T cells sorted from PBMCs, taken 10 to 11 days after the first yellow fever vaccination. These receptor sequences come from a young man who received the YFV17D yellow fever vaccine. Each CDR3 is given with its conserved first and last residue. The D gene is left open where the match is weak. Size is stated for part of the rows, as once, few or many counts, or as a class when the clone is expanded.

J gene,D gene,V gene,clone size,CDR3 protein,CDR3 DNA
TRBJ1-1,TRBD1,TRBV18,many,CASTQTGTNTEAFF,TGTGCCAGCACGCAGACAGGGACGAACACTGAAGCTTTCTTT
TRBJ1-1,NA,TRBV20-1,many,CSAYDRHTEAFF,TGCAGTGCTTACGACAGGCACACTGAAGCTTTCTTT
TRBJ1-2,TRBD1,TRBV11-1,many,CASSPGQGGNYGYTF,TGTGCCAGCAGCCCAGGACAGGGAGGCAACTATGGCTACACCTTC
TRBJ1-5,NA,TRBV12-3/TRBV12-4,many,CASSLRGNGNQPQHF,TGTGCCAGCAGCCTTCGGGGGAACGGCAATCAGCCCCAGCATTTT
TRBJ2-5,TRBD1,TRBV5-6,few,CASSILGQGEETQYF,TGTGCCAGCAGCATACTGGGACAGGGGGAAGAGACCCAGTACTTC
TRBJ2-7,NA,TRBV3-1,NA,CASSQGSRTEQYF,TGTGCCAGCAGCCAGGGGTCGCGTACGGAGCAGTACTTC
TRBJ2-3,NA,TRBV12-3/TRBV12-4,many,CASTGYGGATDTQYF,TGTGCCAGCACCGGTTACGGGGGAGCCACAGATACGCAGTATTTT
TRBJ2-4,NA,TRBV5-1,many,CASSSALVPERDIQYF,TGCGCCAGCAGCTCAGCTTTGGTACCGGAGAGGGACATTCAGTACTTC
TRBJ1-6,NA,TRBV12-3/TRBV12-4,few,CACSLEQGIGALDSPLHF,TGTGCCTGCAGTTTAGAACAGGGCATTGGCGCATTGGATTCACCCCTCCACTTT
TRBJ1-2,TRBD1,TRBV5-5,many,CASSSQGAGGYTF,TGTGCCAGCAGCTCTCAGGGGGCTGGTGGCTACACCTTC
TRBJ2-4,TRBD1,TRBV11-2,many,CASSSYKGQGSAKNIQYF,TGTGCCAGCAGCTCATACAAGGGACAGGGGAGCGCCAAAAACATTCAGTACTTC
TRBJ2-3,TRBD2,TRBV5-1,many,CASSRYARRGGPDTQYF,TGCGCCAGCAGCCGATACGCCAGGCGGGGGGGCCCAGATACGCAGTATTTT
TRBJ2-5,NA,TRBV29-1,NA,CSVGDTGKGETQYF,TGCAGCGTGGGCGATACAGGGAAGGGAGAGACCCAGTACTTC
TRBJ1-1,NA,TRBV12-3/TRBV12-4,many,CASSFLEGRAFF,TGTGCCAGCAGTTTTTTGGAGGGACGAGCTTTCTTT
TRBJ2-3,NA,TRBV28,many,CASSLWGGGADTQYF,TGTGCCAGCAGTTTATGGGGAGGTGGTGCAGATACGCAGTATTTT
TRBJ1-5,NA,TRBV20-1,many,CSAGPRREGNQPQHF,TGCAGTGCTGGCCCGCGGAGGGAAGGCAATCAGCCCCAGCATTTT
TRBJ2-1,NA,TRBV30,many,CAWSVRGLVNNEQFF,TGTGCCTGGAGTGTAAGAGGACTCGTAAACAATGAGCAGTTCTTC
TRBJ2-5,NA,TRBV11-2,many,CASSSGRRRGETQYF,TGTGCCAGCAGCTCGGGAAGGAGGCGTGGAGAGACCCAGTACTTC
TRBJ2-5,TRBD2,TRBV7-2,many,CASSLASASGGQETQYF,TGTGCCAGCAGCTTAGCTTCGGCTAGCGGGGGGCAAGAGACCCAGTACTTC
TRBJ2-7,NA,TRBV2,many,CASSEALGRPYF,TGTGCCAGCAGTGAAGCCCTAGGGAGGCCGTACTTC
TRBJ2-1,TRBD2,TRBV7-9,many,CASSLELAGEIYNEQFF,TGTGCCAGCAGCTTAGAACTAGCGGGGGAGATTTACAATGAGCAGTTCTTC
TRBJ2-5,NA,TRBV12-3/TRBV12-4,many,CASSLGGLKGGETQYF,TGTGCCAGCAGTTTAGGGGGACTAAAAGGGGGAGAGACCCAGTACTTC
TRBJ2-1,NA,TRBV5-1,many,CASSGRAYNEQFF,TGCGCCAGCAGCGGGCGGGCGTACAATGAGCAGTTCTTC
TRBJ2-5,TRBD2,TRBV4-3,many,CASSKRVQGTSVSKETQYF,TGCGCCAGCAGCAAAAGGGTTCAGGGGACTAGCGTATCGAAGGAGACCCAGTACTTC
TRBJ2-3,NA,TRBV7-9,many,CASSLETDTQYF,TGTGCCAGCAGCTTGGAGACAGATACGCAGTATTTT
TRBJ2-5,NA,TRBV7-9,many,CASSLVGEETQYF,TGTGCCAGCAGCTTAGTAGGGGAAGAGACCCAGTACTTC
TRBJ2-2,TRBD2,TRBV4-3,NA,CASSQDTRAAGRVGELFF,TGCGCCAGCAGCCAAGACACGAGAGCTGCAGGGAGGGTCGGTGAGCTGTTTTTT
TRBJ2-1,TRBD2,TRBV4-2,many,CASSRQFTTSGGAQTHGGEQFF,TGTGCCAGCAGCCGTCAGTTCACTACTAGCGGGGGGGCCCAAACACATGGTGGTGAGCAGTTCTTC
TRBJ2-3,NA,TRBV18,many,CASSPRSTSTDTQYF,TGTGCCAGCTCACCACGAAGCACTAGCACAGATACGCAGTATTTT
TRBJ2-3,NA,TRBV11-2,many,CASSPTPWGTDTQYF,TGTGCCAGCAGCCCGACCCCTTGGGGCACAGATACGCAGTATTTT
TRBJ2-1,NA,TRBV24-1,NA,CATSDRVGSSYNEQFF,TGTGCCACCAGCGATAGGGTCGGAAGCTCCTACAATGAGCAGTTCTTC
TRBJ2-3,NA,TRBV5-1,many,CASSQGSGDTQYF,TGCGCCAGCAGCCAGGGGTCTGGAGATACGCAGTATTTT
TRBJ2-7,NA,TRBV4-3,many,CASSQDDRRSYEQYF,TGCGCCAGCAGCCAAGACGATAGACGCTCCTACGAGCAGTACTTC
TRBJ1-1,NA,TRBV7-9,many,CASSLGGDTEAFF,TGTGCCAGCAGCTTAGGAGGGGACACTGAAGCTTTCTTT
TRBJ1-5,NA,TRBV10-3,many,CAISEYQLGGSNQPQHF,TGTGCCATCAGTGAGTATCAGTTAGGAGGAAGCAATCAGCCCCAGCATTTT
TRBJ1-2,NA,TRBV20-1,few,CRAEGEDYGYTF,TGCAGAGCGGAGGGGGAAGACTATGGCTACACCTTC
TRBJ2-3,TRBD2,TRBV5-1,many,CASSRTSGVSDTQYF,TGCGCCAGCAGCAGGACTAGCGGGGTATCAGATACGCAGTATTTT
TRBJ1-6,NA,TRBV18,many,CASSPGFNSPLHF,TGTGCCAGCTCACCAGGCTTTAATTCACCCCTCCACTTT
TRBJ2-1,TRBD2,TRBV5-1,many,CASSQEGTSSREQFF,TGCGCCAGCAGCCAAGAGGGGACTAGTTCCCGTGAGCAGTTCTTC
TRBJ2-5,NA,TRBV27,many,CASSLRTGLETQYF,TGTGCCAGCAGTCTACGAACAGGGTTAGAGACCCAGTACTTC